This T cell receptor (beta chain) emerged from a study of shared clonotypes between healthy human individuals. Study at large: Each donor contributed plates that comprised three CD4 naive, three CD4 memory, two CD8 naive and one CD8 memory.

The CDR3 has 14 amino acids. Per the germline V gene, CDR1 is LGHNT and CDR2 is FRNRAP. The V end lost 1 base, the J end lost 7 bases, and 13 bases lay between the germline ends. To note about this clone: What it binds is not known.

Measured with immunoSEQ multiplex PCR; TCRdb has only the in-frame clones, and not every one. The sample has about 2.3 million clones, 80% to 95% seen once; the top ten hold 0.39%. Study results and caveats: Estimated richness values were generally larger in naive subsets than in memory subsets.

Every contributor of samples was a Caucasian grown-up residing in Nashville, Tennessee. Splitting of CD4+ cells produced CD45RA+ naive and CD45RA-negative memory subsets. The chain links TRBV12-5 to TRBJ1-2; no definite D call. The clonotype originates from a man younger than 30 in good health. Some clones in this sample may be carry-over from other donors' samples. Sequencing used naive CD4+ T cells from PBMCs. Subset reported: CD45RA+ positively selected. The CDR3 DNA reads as TGTGCTAGTGGTTTGGGGGCCTCTGGTTCTGGCTACACCTTC. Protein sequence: CASGLGASGSGYTF.